The present T cell receptor (beta chain) was sequenced within a study of OX40 agonist ivuxolimab in advanced cancers. Study-wide results and caveats: There were also nonresponders showing low normalized T-cell clonal expansion.

TCRdb's copy holds only in-frame clones and misses some; the assay was immunoSEQ multiplex PCR. The repertoire holds roughly 57,000 clones, about 90% seen once, with 16% in the top ten. Of note for this clone: Its antigen is not known.

The TCR sequence derives from an adult with an advanced solid tumor such as melanoma, head and neck, liver or kidney cancer. Sequences were derived from CD4+ or CD8+ T cells sorted from blood, sampled in a trial of the OX40 agonist ivuxolimab.

CDR3 sequence (DNA): TGCGCCAGCAGCTTGGTGGCAGGGGGACAGCCCCAGCATTTT. Residues: CASSLVAGGQPQHF. The chain joins TRBV5-1 to TRBJ1-5; 7 bases map to TRBD1. With V trimmed by 0 bases and J by 7 bases, 4 bases remained unmatched. There are 14 residues in the CDR3. Germline V gene sequence: CDR1 SGHRS, CDR2 YFSETQ.